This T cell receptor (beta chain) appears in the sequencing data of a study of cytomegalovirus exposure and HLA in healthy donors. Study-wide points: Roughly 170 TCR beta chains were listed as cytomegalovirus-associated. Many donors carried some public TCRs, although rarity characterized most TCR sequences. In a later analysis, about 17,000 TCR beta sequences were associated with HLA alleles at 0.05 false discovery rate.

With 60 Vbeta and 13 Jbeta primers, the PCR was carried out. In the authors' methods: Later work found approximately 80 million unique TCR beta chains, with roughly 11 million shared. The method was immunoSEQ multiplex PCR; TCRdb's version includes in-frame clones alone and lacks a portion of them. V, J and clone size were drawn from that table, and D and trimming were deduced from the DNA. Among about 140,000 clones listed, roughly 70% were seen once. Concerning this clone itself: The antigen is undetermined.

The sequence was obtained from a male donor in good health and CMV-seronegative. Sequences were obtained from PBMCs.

The CDR3 sequence is CASSLDRAIEGTDTQYF. CDR3 in DNA: TGTGCCAGCAGCTTGGACAGGGCCATAGAGGGCACAGATACGCAGTATTTT. This sequence joins TRBV5-8 and TRBJ2-3; the D gene is possibly TRBD1 (6 bases). CDR1 is SGHTS and CDR2 is YDEGEE in the germline V gene. Trimming took off 0 bases at V and 1 base at J, with 15 bases between the two ends. The CDR3 is 17 residues long.